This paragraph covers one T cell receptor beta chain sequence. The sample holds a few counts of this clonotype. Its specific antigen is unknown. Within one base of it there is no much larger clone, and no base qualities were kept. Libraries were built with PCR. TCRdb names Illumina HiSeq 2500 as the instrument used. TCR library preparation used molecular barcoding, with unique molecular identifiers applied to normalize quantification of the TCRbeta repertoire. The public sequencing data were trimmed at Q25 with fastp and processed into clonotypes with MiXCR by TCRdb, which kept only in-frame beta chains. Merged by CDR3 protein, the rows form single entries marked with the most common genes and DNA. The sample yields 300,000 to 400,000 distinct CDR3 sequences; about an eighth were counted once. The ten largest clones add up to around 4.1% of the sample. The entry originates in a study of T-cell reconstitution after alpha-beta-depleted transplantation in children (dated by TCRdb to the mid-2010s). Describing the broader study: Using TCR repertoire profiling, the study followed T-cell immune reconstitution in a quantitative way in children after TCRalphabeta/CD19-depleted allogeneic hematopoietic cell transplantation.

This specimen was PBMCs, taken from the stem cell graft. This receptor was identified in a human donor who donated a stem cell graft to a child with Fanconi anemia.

Read as DNA, the sequence is TGTGCCAGCAGCTTAGGTGTGGGAAGGCAGGAAAAACTGTTTTTT. Translated, this is CASSLGVGRQEKLFF. The V and J segments used are TRBV7-9 and TRBJ1-4, with the D gene call left open. The CDR3 goes from the cysteine to the phenylalanine over 15 residues. Just CDR3 DNA is preserved here, 45 bases in frame from base 1. In the germline V gene (reference sequence), CDR1 corresponds to SEHNR and CDR2 to FQNEAQ. Trimming removed 1 base from V and 8 bases from J, leaving 14 bases between the germline ends. This CDR3, with the reference TRBV7-9 and TRBJ1-4 proteins standing in past its ends, gives the full variable domain DTGVSQNPRHKITKRGQNVTFRCDPISEHNRLYWYRQTLGQGPEFLTYFQNEAQLEKSRLLSDRFSAERPKGSFSTLEIQRTEQGDSAMYLCASSLGVGRQEKLFFGSGTQLSVL.